The sequence of this TCR beta chain was determined in a study of Ad26.COV2.S vaccination and SARS-CoV-2 variants. Trimming cost V 3 bases and J 6 bases, with 17 bases left between them. Per the germline V gene, CDR1 is SGHTA and CDR2 is FQGTGA. There are 16 residues in the CDR3. Assay used: immunoSEQ multiplex PCR; TCRdb lists only in-frame clones, some missing. The profile shows 300,000 to 450,000 clones, around 90% of them singletons. Study outcomes and limitations: After vaccination, substantial breadth of spike-specific CD8+ and CD4+ responses was reported. Researchers cautioned that TCR breadth and depth analyses may have underestimated total T cell responses. Placebo recipients showed lower spike-specific TCR breadth than vaccinees. Whether participants received vaccine or placebo, their non-spike TCR breadth was similar.

A word on this clone: The antigen is unknown.

Sequenced here: peripheral blood, sampled after recovery from COVID-19. This TCR derives from a human donor who had recovered from COVID-19. The chain recombines TRBV7-3 with TRBJ2-2; D may be TRBD1 (6 bases). CDR3 protein: CASSFDRSPPSGELFF. The DNA of the CDR3 is TGTGCCAGCAGCTTTGACAGGTCCCCCCCTTCCGGGGAGCTGTTTTTT.